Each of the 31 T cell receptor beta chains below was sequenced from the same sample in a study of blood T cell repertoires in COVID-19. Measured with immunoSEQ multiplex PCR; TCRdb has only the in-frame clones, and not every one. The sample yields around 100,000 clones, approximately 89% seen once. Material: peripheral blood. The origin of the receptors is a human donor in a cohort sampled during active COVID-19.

CDR3 loop: CASSKGDRVTDTQYF. The CDR3 nucleotides are TGTGCCAGCAGCAAAGGGGACAGAGTCACAGATACGCAGTATTTT. The chain couples TRBV21-1 to TRBJ2-3; TRBD1 was called by the table and not checked on the DNA. TRBV21-1 is annotated as a pseudogene. The CDR3 sequence is 15 residues long.

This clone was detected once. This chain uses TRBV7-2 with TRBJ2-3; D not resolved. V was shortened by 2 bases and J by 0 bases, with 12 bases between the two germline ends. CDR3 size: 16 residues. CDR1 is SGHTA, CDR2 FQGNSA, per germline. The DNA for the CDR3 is TGTGCCAGCAGCTTACTCGGTACCCCTAGCACAGATACGCAGTATTTT. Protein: CASSLLGTPSTDTQYF. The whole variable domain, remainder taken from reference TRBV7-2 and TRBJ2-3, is GAGVSQSPSNKVTEKGKDVELRCDPISGHTALYWYRQSLGQGLEFLIYFQGNSAPDKSGLPSDRFSAERTGGSVSTLTIQRTQQEDSAVYLCASSLLGTPSTDTQYFGPGTRLTVL.

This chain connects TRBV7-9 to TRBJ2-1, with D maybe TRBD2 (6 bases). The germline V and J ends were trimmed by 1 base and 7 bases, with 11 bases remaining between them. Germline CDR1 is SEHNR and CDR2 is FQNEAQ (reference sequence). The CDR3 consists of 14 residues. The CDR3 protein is CASSLGGKVNEQFF. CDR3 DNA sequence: TGTGCCAGCAGCTTAGGCGGGAAAGTAAATGAGCAGTTCTTC.

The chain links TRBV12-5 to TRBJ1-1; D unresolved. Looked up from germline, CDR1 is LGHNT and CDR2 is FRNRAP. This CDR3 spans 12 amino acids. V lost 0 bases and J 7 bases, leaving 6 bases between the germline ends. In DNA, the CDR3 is TGTGCTAGTGGTTTGGTGGCCAGTGAAGCTTTCTTT. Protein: CASGLVASEAFF.

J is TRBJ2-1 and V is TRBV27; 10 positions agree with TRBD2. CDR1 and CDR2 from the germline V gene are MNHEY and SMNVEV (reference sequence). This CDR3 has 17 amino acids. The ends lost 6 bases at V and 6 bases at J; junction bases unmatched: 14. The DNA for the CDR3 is TGTGCCAGCAGCTCGTATCAACCTAGCGGGAGCAGCAATGAGCAGTTCTTC. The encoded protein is CASSSYQPSGSSNEQFF.

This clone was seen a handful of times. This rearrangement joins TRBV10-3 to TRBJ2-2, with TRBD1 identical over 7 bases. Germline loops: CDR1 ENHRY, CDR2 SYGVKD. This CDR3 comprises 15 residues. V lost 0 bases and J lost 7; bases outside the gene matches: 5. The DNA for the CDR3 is TGTGCCATCAGTGAGTCGAAGGGGGCGGACGGGGAGCTGTTTTTT. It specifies CAISESKGADGELFF.

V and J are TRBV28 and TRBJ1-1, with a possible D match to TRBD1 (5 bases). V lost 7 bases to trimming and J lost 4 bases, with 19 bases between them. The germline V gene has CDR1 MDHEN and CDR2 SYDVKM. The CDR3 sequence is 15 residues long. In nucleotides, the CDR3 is TGTGCCAGCACCCCGTGGGGCGCCGGGAGCACTGAAGCTTTCTTT. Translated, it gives CASTPWGAGSTEAFF. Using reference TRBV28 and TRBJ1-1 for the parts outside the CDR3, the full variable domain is DVKVTQSSRYLVKRTGEKVFLECVQDMDHENMFWYRQDPGLGLRLIYFSYDVKMKEKGDIPEGYSVSREKKERFSLILESASTNQTSMYLCASTPWGAGSTEAFFGQGTRLTVV.

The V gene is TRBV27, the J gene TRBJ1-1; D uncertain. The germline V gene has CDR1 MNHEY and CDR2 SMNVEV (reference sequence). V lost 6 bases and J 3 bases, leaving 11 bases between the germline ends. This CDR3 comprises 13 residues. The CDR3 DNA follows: TGTGCCAGCAGCAGAACCCCAGACACTGAAGCTTTCTTT. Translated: CASSRTPDTEAFF.

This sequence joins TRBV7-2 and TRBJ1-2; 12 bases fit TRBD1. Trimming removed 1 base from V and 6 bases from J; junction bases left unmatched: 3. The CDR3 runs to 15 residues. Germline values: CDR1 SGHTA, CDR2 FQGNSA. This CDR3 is CASSLVGTGGDGYTF. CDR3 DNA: TGTGCCAGCAGCTTAGTAGGGACAGGGGGCGATGGCTACACCTTC.

This CDR3 reads CASKKDRRNYEQYF. The DNA for the CDR3 is TGTGCCAGCAAAAAGGACAGGAGGAATTACGAGCAGTACTTC. The V and J genes are TRBV6-5 and TRBJ2-7; 7 bases fit TRBD1. Germline assignment: CDR1 MNHEY and CDR2 SVGAGI. V lost 7 bases to trimming and J lost 4 bases; unmatched junction nucleotides: 10. The CDR3 consists of 14 residues.

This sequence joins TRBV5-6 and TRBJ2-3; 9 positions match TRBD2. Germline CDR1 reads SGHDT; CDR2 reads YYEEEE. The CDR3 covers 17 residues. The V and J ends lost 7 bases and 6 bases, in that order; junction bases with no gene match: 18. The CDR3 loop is CASLLEAAGGFRDTQYF. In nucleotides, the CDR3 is TGTGCCAGCCTTCTAGAGGCAGCGGGAGGTTTCCGGGATACGCAGTATTTT.

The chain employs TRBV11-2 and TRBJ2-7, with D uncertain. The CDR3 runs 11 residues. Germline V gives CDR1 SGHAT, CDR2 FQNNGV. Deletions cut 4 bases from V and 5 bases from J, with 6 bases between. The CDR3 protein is CASSSLHEQYF. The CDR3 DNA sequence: TGTGCCAGCAGCTCCCTCCACGAGCAGTACTTC.

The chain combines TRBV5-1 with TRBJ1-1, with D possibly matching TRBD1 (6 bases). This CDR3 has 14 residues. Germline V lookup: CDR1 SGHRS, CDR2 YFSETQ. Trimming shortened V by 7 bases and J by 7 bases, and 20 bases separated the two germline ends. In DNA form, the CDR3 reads TGCGCCAGCGCTTTGGACAGACTACAGAATGAAGCTTTCTTT. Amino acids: CASALDRLQNEAFF.

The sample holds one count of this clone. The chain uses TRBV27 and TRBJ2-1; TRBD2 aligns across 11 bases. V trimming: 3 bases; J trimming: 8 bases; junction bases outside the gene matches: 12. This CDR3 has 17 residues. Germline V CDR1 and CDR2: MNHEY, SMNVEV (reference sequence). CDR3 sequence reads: CASSLSPGGLAEDEQFF. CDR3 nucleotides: TGTGCCAGCAGTTTGAGTCCCGGGGGACTAGCGGAAGATGAGCAGTTCTTC.

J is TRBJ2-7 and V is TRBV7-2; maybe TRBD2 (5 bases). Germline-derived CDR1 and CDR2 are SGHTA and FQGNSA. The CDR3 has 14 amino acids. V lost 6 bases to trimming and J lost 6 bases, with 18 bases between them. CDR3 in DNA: TGTGCCAGCAGGCCCGGACTTGACGTGGGCGAGCAGTACTTC. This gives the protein CASRPGLDVGEQYF.

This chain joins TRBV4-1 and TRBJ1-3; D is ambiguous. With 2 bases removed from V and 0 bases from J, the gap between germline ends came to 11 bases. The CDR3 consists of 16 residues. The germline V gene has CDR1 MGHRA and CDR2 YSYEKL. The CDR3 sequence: CASSQQSGFSGNTIYF. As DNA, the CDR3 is TGCGCCAGCAGCCAACAGTCGGGGTTCTCTGGAAACACCATATATTTT.

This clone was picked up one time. In DNA, the CDR3 is TGTGCCAGCACCCCCACAAGCGGGACTGTCTCCGAGCAGTACTTC. Translating gives CASTPTSGTVSEQYF. The chain joins TRBV7-3 to TRBJ2-7; TRBD2 agrees at 7 bases. V shed 7 bases and J 6 bases; nucleotides not matched to a gene: 15. CDR3 length: 15 amino acids. Germline lookup yields CDR1 SGHTA and CDR2 FQGTGA.

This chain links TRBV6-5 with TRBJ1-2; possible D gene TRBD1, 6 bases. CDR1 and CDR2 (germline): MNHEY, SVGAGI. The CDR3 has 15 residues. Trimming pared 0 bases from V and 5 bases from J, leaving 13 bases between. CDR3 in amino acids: CASSYSGRGAYGYTF. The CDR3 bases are TGTGCCAGCAGTTACTCGGGCAGGGGTGCATATGGCTACACCTTC.

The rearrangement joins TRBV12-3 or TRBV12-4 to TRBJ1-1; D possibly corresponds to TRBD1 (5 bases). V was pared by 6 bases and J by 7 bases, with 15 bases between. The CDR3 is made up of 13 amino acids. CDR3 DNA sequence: TGTGCCAGCAGCCAACAGGTGAGAAATGAAGCTTTCTTT. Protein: CASSQQVRNEAFF.

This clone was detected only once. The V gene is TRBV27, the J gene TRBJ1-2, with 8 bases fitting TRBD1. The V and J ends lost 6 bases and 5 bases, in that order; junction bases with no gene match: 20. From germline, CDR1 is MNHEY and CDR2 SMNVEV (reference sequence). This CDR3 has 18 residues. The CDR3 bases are TGTGCCAGCAGCCGGATCAGGATAGGACAGGGATTACTTTATGGCTACACCTTC. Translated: CASSRIRIGQGLLYGYTF.

The CDR3 region has the DNA TGTGCTAGTGCCCCGGACAGGGCGACTGAAGCTTTCTTT. Translated, it gives CASAPDRATEAFF. The chain links TRBV12-5 to TRBJ1-1; TRBD1 aligns across 8 bases. J lost 5 bases, V lost 7 bases, and 6 bases had no gene match. This CDR3 contains 13 residues. Germline V CDR1 and CDR2: LGHNT, FRNRAP.

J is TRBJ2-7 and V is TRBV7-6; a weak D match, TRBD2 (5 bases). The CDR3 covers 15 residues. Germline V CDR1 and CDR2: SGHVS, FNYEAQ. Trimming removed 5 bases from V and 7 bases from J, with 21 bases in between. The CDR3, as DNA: TGTGCCAGCAGCACCCTTACGACGGTCTCGGGGGAGCAGTACTTC. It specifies CASSTLTTVSGEQYF. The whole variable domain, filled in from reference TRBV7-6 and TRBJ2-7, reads GAGVSQSPRYKVTKRGQDVALRCDPISGHVSLYWYRQALGQGPEFLTYFNYEAQQDKSGLPNDRFSAERPEGSISTLTIQRTEQRDSAMYRCASSTLTTVSGEQYFGPGTRLTVT.

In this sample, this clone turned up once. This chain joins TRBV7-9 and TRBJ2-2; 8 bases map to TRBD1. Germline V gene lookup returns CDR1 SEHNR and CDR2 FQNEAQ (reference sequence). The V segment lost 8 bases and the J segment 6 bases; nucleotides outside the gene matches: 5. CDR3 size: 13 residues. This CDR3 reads CASFMTGAGELFF. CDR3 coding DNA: TGTGCCAGCTTCATGACAGGGGCCGGGGAGCTGTTTTTT.

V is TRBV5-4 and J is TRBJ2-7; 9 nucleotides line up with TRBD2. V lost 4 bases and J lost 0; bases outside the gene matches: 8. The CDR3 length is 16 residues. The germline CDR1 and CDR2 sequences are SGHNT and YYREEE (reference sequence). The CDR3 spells CASSKGLAMSSYEQYF. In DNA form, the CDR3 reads TGTGCCAGCAGCAAAGGACTAGCGATGAGCTCCTACGAGCAGTACTTC.

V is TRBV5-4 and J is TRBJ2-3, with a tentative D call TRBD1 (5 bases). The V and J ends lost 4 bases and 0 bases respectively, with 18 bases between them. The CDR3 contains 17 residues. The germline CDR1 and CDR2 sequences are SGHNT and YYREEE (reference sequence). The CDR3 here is CASSQSEGATSTDTQYF. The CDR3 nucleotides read TGTGCCAGCAGCCAATCCGAAGGGGCCACTAGCACAGATACGCAGTATTTT.

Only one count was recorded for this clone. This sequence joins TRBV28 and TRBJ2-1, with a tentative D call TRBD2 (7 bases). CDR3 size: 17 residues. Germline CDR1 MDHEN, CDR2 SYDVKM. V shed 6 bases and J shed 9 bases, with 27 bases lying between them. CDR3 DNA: TGTGCCAGCAGACCGGGGGGCAGCGGGTCCGTACGGGGTGAGCAGTTCTTC. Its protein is CASRPGGSGSVRGEQFF.

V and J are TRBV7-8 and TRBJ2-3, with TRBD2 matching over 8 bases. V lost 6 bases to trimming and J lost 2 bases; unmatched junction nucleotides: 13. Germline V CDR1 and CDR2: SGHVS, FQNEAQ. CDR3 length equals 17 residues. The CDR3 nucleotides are TGTGCCAGCAGTCAACATTCGGGACTAGGACCCACAGATACGCAGTATTTT. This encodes CASSQHSGLGPTDTQYF.

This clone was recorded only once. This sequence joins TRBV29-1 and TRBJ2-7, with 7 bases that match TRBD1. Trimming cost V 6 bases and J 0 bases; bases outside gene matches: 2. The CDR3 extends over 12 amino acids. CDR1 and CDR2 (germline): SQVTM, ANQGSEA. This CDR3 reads CSVRDSSYEQYF. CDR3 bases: TGCAGCGTCCGGGACAGCTCCTACGAGCAGTACTTC.

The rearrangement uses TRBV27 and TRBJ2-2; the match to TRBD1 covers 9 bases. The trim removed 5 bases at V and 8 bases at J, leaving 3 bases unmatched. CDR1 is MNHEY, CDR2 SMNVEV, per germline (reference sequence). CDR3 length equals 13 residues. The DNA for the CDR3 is TGTGCCAGCAGTCAACAGGGGGCTGGGGAGCTGTTTTTT. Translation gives CASSQQGAGELFF.

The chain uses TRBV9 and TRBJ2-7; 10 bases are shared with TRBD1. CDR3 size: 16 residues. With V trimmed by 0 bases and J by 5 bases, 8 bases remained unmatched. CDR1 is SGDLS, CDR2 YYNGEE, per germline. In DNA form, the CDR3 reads TGTGCCAGCAGCGTAGGAAGGGGACAGGGGAACCACGAGCAGTACTTC. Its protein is CASSVGRGQGNHEQYF. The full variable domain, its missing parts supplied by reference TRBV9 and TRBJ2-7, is DSGVTQTPKHLITATGQRVTLRCSPRSGDLSVYWYQQSLDQGLQFLIQYYNGEERAKGNILERFSAQQFPDLHSELNLSSLELGDSALYFCASSVGRGQGNHEQYFGPGTRLTVT.

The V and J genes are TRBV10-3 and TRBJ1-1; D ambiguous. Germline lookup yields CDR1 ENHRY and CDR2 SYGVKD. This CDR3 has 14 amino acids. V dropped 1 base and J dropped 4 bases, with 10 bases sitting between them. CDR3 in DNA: TGTGCCATCAGTGAGTTTTATCGAGGCACTGAAGCTTTCTTT. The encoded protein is CAISEFYRGTEAFF.